This T cell receptor (beta chain) was sequenced for a study of early T cells in non-severe SARS-CoV-2 infection. There are a few counts of this clonotype. TCRdb analysed the 5' RACE reads with MiXCR anew, one entry per CDR3 protein. This table has 25,000 or so distinct CDR3 sequences, over 2.5% appearing once. Sequences were obtained from whole blood. The origin of this receptor is an adult who was a healthcare worker with PCR-confirmed SARS-CoV-2 infection or an uninfected control (not recorded which).

The chain's CDR3 is CASSESTSGGTDTQYF. CDR3 nucleotide sequence: TGTGCCAGCAGTGAATCAACTAGCGGGGGAACAGATACGCAGTATTTT. The chain uses TRBV6-1 and TRBJ2-3, with 11 bases that match TRBD2. The germline V gene encodes CDR1 MNHNS and CDR2 SASEGT. V was pared by 2 bases and J by 3 bases, with 4 bases of the junction left unmatched. This CDR3 has 16 amino acids.